These 20 T cell receptor beta chains share one sample of origin, sequenced in a study of blood T cell repertoires in COVID-19. The method was immunoSEQ multiplex PCR; TCRdb's version includes in-frame clones alone and lacks a portion of them. The table includes fewer than 350,000 clones, 88% detected once. What was sequenced was PBMCs or T cells enriched from blood (not recorded which). Source of these receptors: a woman aged 25 to 39 who had been exposed to COVID-19.

This clone was detected once. This rearrangement joins TRBV10-1 to TRBJ2-1, with TRBD1 as a possible D gene (5 bases). This CDR3 has 18 residues. Germline loops: CDR1 WNHNN, CDR2 SYGVQD (reference sequence). V was trimmed by 4 bases and J by 4 bases, leaving 23 bases between them. The CDR3 DNA reads TGCGCCAGCAGTGGACCCGCTCATGGGGCGAAGAGATACAATGAGCAGTTCTTC. Amino acids: CASSGPAHGAKRYNEQFF.

The CDR3 is CASSPGPGTGSEAFF. CDR3 in DNA: TGCGCCAGCAGCCCTGGGCCCGGGACAGGCTCTGAAGCTTTCTTT. This chain connects TRBV4-1 to TRBJ1-1; 8 bases are a match to TRBD1. The V and J ends lost 4 bases and 6 bases, in that order; junction bases with no gene match: 10. Germline V gene lookup returns CDR1 MGHRA and CDR2 YSYEKL. The CDR3 spans 15 residues.

V usage is TRBV28 and J usage is TRBJ2-1, with TRBD2 identical over 16 bases. V shed 6 bases and J 8 bases; nucleotides not matched to a gene: 13. This CDR3 comprises 18 residues. Germline CDR1 MDHEN, CDR2 SYDVKM. The CDR3 DNA reads TGTGCCAGCAGCCGACCCGGGACTAGCGGGAGGGCCGGACATGAGCAGTTCTTC. As protein: CASSRPGTSGRAGHEQFF.

The V gene is TRBV19, the J gene TRBJ2-2, with D unclear. Germline CDR1 LNHDA, CDR2 SQIVND (reference sequence). The V and J ends lost 2 bases and 2 bases respectively, with 6 bases between them. The length of the CDR3 is 14 residues. The CDR3 coding sequence is TGTGCCAGTAGTATAAACAGCAACACCGGGGAGCTGTTTTTT. Residues: CASSINSNTGELFF.

This clone was recorded a few times. This chain joins TRBV7-8 and TRBJ2-2; 8 nucleotides line up with TRBD2. Germline CDR1 reads SGHVS; CDR2 reads FQNEAQ. The J segment lost 7 bases and the V segment lost 1 base, leaving 8 bases of the junction unmatched. The length of the CDR3 is 16 residues. CDR3 DNA sequence: TGTGCCAGCAGCTTAGGTAGCGGGAAGGGGAACGGGGAGCTGTTTTTT. Protein sequence: CASSLGSGKGNGELFF.

CDR3 sequence reads: CASSLLKPYEQYF. CDR3 sequence (DNA): TGTGCCAGCAGTCTCCTAAAGCCCTACGAGCAGTACTTC. The genes are TRBV28 and TRBJ2-7; D is unresolved. The CDR3 is 13 residues long. With 5 bases removed from V and 2 bases from J, the gap between germline ends came to 10 bases. The germline gives CDR1 MDHEN, CDR2 SYDVKM.

The chain carries TRBV7-2 and TRBJ2-5; 10 bases are a match to TRBD2. CDR3 length: 14 amino acids. After removal of 5 bases from V and 4 bases from J, the junction contained 4 bases not matched to a gene. Germline-derived CDR1 and CDR2 are SGHTA and FQGNSA. CDR3 protein: CASSTRTSGETQYF. CDR3 bases: TGTGCCAGCAGCACAAGGACTAGCGGAGAGACCCAGTACTTC.

The chain links TRBV28 to TRBJ1-6; 10 bases match TRBD1. After removal of 5 bases from V and 7 bases from J, the junction contained 17 bases not matched to a gene. Germline CDR1 and CDR2: MDHEN and SYDVKM. The CDR3 extends over 19 amino acids. CDR3 in amino acids: CASSTPGQGIPLLNSPLHF. Written as DNA, the CDR3 is TGTGCCAGCAGTACACCGGGACAGGGGATACCGCTGTTGAATTCACCCCTCCACTTT. Using reference TRBV28 and TRBJ1-6 for the parts outside the CDR3, the full variable domain is DVKVTQSSRYLVKRTGEKVFLECVQDMDHENMFWYRQDPGLGLRLIYFSYDVKMKEKGDIPEGYSVSREKKERFSLILESASTNQTSMYLCASSTPGQGIPLLNSPLHFGNGTRLTVT.

The chain joins TRBV28 to TRBJ2-1; D might be TRBD1 (6 bases). Trimming removed 7 bases at V and 2 bases at J, with 12 bases between. Germline CDR1 and CDR2: MDHEN and SYDVKM. The CDR3 loop spans 14 amino acids. DNA of the CDR3: TGTGCCAGCACTCAGGGGTGGGCCTACAATGAGCAGTTCTTC. This gives the protein CASTQGWAYNEQFF.

The chain employs TRBV5-1 and TRBJ2-2; the D is unclear. V was shortened by 4 bases and J by 2 bases, with 12 bases between the two germline ends. CDR1 SGHRS and CDR2 YFSETQ come from the germline V gene. The CDR3 spans 15 residues. The CDR3 protein is CASSPATTNTGELFF. As DNA, the CDR3 is TGCGCCAGCAGCCCTGCCACTACAAACACCGGGGAGCTGTTTTTT. Combining the CDR3 with reference TRBV5-1 and TRBJ2-2 gives the whole variable domain KAGVTQTPRYLIKTRGQQVTLSCSPISGHRSVSWYQQTPGQGLQFLFEYFSETQRNKGNFPGRFSGRQFSNSRSEMNVSTLELGDSALYLCASSPATTNTGELFFGEGSRLTVL.

This rearrangement joins TRBV10-3 to TRBJ1-1, with D possibly TRBD1 on 6 matching bases. Trimming shortened V by 4 bases and J by 6 bases, and 12 bases separated the two germline ends. The CDR3 runs to 13 residues. Germline lookup yields CDR1 ENHRY and CDR2 SYGVKD. CDR3 in amino acids: CAISGEGEAEAFF. The CDR3 nucleotides are TGTGCCATCAGTGGGGAGGGGGAGGCTGAAGCTTTCTTT.

The chain joins TRBV9 to TRBJ2-5, with 9 bases that match TRBD1. Unmatched junction bases numbered 6, after V lost 4 bases and J lost 5 bases. Germline loops: CDR1 SGDLS, CDR2 YYNGEE. This CDR3 is built from 14 residues. CDR3 amino acids: CASSTTGGAETQYF. The CDR3 DNA follows: TGTGCCAGCAGCACCACAGGGGGCGCGGAGACCCAGTACTTC. The entire variable domain, with the rest obtained from reference TRBV9 and TRBJ2-5, is as follows: DSGVTQTPKHLITATGQRVTLRCSPRSGDLSVYWYQQSLDQGLQFLIQYYNGEERAKGNILERFSAQQFPDLHSELNLSSLELGDSALYFCASSTTGGAETQYFGPGTRLLVL.

The chain combines TRBV7-2 with TRBJ1-6, with a tentative D call TRBD1 (5 bases). V was cut by 2 bases and J by 5 bases, with 10 bases left in between. Germline lookup yields CDR1 SGHTA and CDR2 FQGNSA. The CDR3 extends over 15 amino acids. As DNA, the CDR3 is TGTGCCAGCAGCTTATATGGGGCTAATAATTCACCCCTCCACTTT. This gives the protein CASSLYGANNSPLHF. The full variable domain, completed using reference TRBV7-2 and TRBJ1-6, is GAGVSQSPSNKVTEKGKDVELRCDPISGHTALYWYRQSLGQGLEFLIYFQGNSAPDKSGLPSDRFSAERTGGSVSTLTIQRTQQEDSAVYLCASSLYGANNSPLHFGNGTRLTVT.

This chain connects TRBV20-1 to TRBJ2-1, with D possibly being TRBD1 (6 bases). The CDR3 covers 14 residues. V shed 3 bases and J shed 6 bases, with 15 bases lying between them. Germline CDR1 DFQATT, CDR2 SNEGSKA (reference sequence). CDR3 nucleotides: TGCAGTGCTAGTGAATGGGGGCTTTCCAATGAGCAGTTCTTC. Its protein product is CSASEWGLSNEQFF.

CDR3 residues: CASSIALAGGSDTQYF. The CDR3, as DNA: TGTGCCAGCAGTATTGCACTAGCGGGAGGCTCAGATACGCAGTATTTT. J is TRBJ2-3 and V is TRBV9, with 12 bases aligning to TRBD2. The trim removed 5 bases at V and 4 bases at J, leaving 8 bases unmatched. Germline V CDR1 and CDR2: SGDLS, YYNGEE. The CDR3 spans 16 residues.

The chain uses TRBV10-1 and TRBJ2-1; TRBD1 aligns across 7 bases. With V trimmed by 2 bases and J by 11 bases, 9 bases remained unmatched. Germline CDR1 reads WNHNN; CDR2 reads SYGVQD (reference sequence). The CDR3 runs 14 residues. The CDR3 nucleotides are TGCGCCAGCAGTGAGCCGCGGCAGGGGGTTAAGCAGTTCTTC. Translating it yields CASSEPRQGVKQFF.

The V gene is TRBV28, the J gene TRBJ1-2; D is undetermined. Trimming removed 3 bases at V and 2 bases at J, with 16 bases between. Germline CDR1 is MDHEN and CDR2 is SYDVKM. The CDR3 is 16 residues long. The CDR3, as DNA: TGTGCCAGCAGTTTCCTTCCCCCCGAGGGAAACTATGGCTACACCTTC. Translation gives CASSFLPPEGNYGYTF.

The chain employs TRBV6-4 and TRBJ2-2, with D perhaps TRBD2 (5 bases). Trimming pared 5 bases from V and 2 bases from J, leaving 12 bases between. Germline CDR1 MRHNA, CDR2 SNTAGT. CDR3 length equals 15 residues. The CDR3 DNA reads as TGTGCCAGCAGTTCTGACGGGATTAACACCGGGGAGCTGTTTTTT. Translation gives CASSSDGINTGELFF.

This clone was seen once. This sequence joins TRBV27 and TRBJ1-5; TRBD1 matches 9 bases. This CDR3 has 16 residues. Losses at the gene ends were 2 bases for V and 4 bases for J; bases not matched to a gene: 6. Germline CDR1 MNHEY, CDR2 SMNVEV (reference sequence). The CDR3: CASSLGGTGRNQPQHF. In DNA form, the CDR3 reads TGTGCCAGCAGTTTAGGGGGGACAGGGAGGAATCAGCCCCAGCATTTT.

The chain combines TRBV7-2 with TRBJ1-1; D unclear. The germline gives CDR1 SGHTA, CDR2 FQGNSA. V was cut by 0 bases and J by 0 bases, with 8 bases left in between. This CDR3 is built from 15 residues. As DNA, the CDR3 is TGTGCCAGCAGCTTAGCGCCAGGAATGAACACTGAAGCTTTCTTT. It specifies CASSLAPGMNTEAFF. The variable domain in full, completed from reference TRBV7-2 and TRBJ1-1, reads GAGVSQSPSNKVTEKGKDVELRCDPISGHTALYWYRQSLGQGLEFLIYFQGNSAPDKSGLPSDRFSAERTGGSVSTLTIQRTQQEDSAVYLCASSLAPGMNTEAFFGQGTRLTVV.